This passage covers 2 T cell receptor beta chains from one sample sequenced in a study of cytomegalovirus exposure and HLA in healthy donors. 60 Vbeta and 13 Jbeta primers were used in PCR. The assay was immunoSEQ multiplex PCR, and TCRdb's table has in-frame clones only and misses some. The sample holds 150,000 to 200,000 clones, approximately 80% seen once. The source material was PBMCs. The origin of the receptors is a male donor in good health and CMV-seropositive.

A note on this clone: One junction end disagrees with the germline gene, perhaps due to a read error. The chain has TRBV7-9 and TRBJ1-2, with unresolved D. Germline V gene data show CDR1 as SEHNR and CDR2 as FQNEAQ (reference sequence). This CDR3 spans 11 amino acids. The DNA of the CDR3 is TGTTCCAGCAGCGAGGTTTATGGCTACACCTTC. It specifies CSSSEVYGYTF. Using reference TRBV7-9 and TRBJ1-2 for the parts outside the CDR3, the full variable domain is DTGVSQNPRHKITKRGQNVTFRCDPISEHNRLYWYRQTLGQGPEFLTYFQNEAQLEKSRLLSDRFSAERPKGSFSTLEIQRTEQGDSAMYLCSSSEVYGYTFGSGTRLTVV.

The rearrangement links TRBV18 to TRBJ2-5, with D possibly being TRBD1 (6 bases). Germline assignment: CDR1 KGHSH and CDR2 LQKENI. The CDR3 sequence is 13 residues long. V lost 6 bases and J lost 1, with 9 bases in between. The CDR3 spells CASSRDIQETQYF. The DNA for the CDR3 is TGTGCCAGCTCTCGGGACATCCAAGAGACCCAGTACTTC.